The 30 T cell receptor beta chains in this list originate from one sample, sequenced in a study of regulatory T cells in long-lasting Graves disease. Time point noted: persistent/refractory GD, antithyroid drugs over 5 years with positive TRAb. There was RNA extracted from PBMCs, and the TCR library was made from it. In building TCR beta libraries, iRepertoire HTBI primers were used together with Arm-PCR of CDR3 regions. In TCRdb, the multiplex PCR reads were re-called with MiXCR into one record per CDR3 protein. The profile shows some 430,000 distinct CDR3 sequences, roughly 21% of them singletons. The source material was peripheral blood mononuclear cells (PBMCs), sampled when the disease was refractory, from a patient treated with antithyroid drugs. These receptors were collected from a female donor with Graves disease.

Comments on this clonotype: The junction differs from germline at one of its ends, possibly a read error. The chain recombines TRBV5-1 with TRBJ2-1; 10 bases align to TRBD1. Germline V gene sequence: CDR1 SGHRS, CDR2 YFSETQ. The CDR3 consists of 15 residues. CDR3 region: CASSIWTGGYNEQFF. CDR3 nucleotide sequence: TGTGCCAGCAGCATCTGGACAGGGGGATACAATGAGCAGTTCTTC.

This chain links TRBV15 with TRBJ2-3; no clear D. V shed 3 bases and J shed 3 bases, with 10 bases lying between them. Germline V gives CDR1 LNHNV, CDR2 YYDKDF (reference sequence). The CDR3 totals 14 residues. CDR3 DNA sequence: TGTGCCACCAGCAGCCAAGGTACAACAGATACGCAGTATTTT. It encodes CATSSQGTTDTQYF.

A remark on this clonotype: With a much larger clone just one base away, this may be a read error. The rearrangement joins TRBV2 to TRBJ2-7, with 11 bases aligning to TRBD2. With 5 bases clipped from V and 7 bases from J, the junction kept 16 bases outside the gene matches. Germline-derived CDR1 and CDR2 are SNHLY and FYNNEI. The CDR3 totals 17 residues. CDR3 nucleotide sequence: TGTGCCAGCAGTCGAGTTGCCGGGACTAGCGGATACAATGAGCAGTACTTC. Its protein product is CASSRVAGTSGYNEQYF.

The sample holds a few counts of this clonotype. The chain couples TRBV6-1 to TRBJ1-1; D is perhaps TRBD1 (5 bases). Germline loops: CDR1 MNHNS, CDR2 SASEGT. This CDR3 comprises 14 residues. V dropped 0 bases and J dropped 4 bases, with 9 bases sitting between them. This CDR3 reads CASSEAGDGTEAFF. The CDR3 DNA is TGTGCCAGCAGTGAAGCGGGGGACGGCACTGAAGCTTTCTTT.

In its sample, this clonotype was seen many times. This chain connects TRBV27 to TRBJ2-7; D might be TRBD2 (6 bases). With 8 bases removed from V and 0 bases from J, the gap between germline ends came to 14 bases. The CDR3 is 14 residues long. CDR1 MNHEY and CDR2 SMNVEV come from the germline V gene (reference sequence). The CDR3 nucleotides are TGTGCCAGCGGCGGCAGGCGGGGCTCCTACGAGCAGTACTTC. Translated, it gives CASGGRRGSYEQYF.

This clonotype was counted at least ten times. The genes are TRBV2 and TRBJ1-1; no clear D gene. CDR1 is SNHLY, CDR2 FYNNEI, per germline. The germline V and J ends were trimmed by 4 bases and 0 bases, with 9 bases remaining between them. The CDR3 runs 14 residues. CDR3 region: CASSVRTLNTEAFF. In nucleotides, the CDR3 is TGTGCCAGCAGTGTCCGTACCCTGAACACTGAAGCTTTCTTT.

The CDR3 nucleotides are TGCAGCGTTGAAGATCCAGTGGGCTCACCCCTCCACTTT. As protein: CSVEDPVGSPLHF. The gene calls are TRBV29-1 and TRBJ1-6; D remains ambiguous. The V gene's germline CDR1 is SQVTM and CDR2 ANQGSEA. The CDR3 runs to 13 residues. V dropped 0 bases and J dropped 10 bases, with 10 bases sitting between them.

This sequence joins TRBV19 and TRBJ2-5; TRBD1 aligns across 7 bases. Germline loops: CDR1 LNHDA, CDR2 SQIVND (reference sequence). This CDR3 region has 13 residues. The V and J ends lost 9 bases and 2 bases, in that order; junction bases with no gene match: 6. CDR3 sequence: CASRTQGQETQYF. CDR3 DNA sequence: TGTGCCAGCAGAACACAGGGGCAAGAGACCCAGTACTTC.

There are a few counts of this clonotype. The V call is TRBV7-9, the J call TRBJ2-7, with 16 bases lining up with TRBD2. After removal of 5 bases from V and 1 base from J, the junction contained 11 bases not matched to a gene. Germline V gene data show CDR1 as SEHNR and CDR2 as FQNEAQ (reference sequence). CDR3 length: 19 residues. The CDR3 DNA follows: TGTGCCAGCAGCCCCCCTGGGACTAGCGGGGGGGCCAAGTCCTACGAGCAGTACTTC. Protein: CASSPPGTSGGAKSYEQYF.

The gene calls are TRBV20-1 and TRBJ1-2; D is undetermined. Trimming left V 2 bases short and J 8 bases short, with 18 bases between. The CDR3 runs 14 residues. Germline V CDR1 and CDR2: DFQATT, SNEGSKA (reference sequence). The CDR3 sequence: CSARPTQTFAGYTF. The DNA for the CDR3 is TGCAGTGCTAGACCTACCCAAACCTTCGCGGGCTACACCTTC.

As to this clonotype: A far more abundant clone sits one base away, making this likely a read error. This rearrangement joins TRBV6-4 to TRBJ2-6, with 10 bases aligning to TRBD1. The germline V gene encodes CDR1 MRHNA and CDR2 SNTAGT. The length of the CDR3 is 20 residues. The CDR3 coding sequence is TGTGCCAGCAGTTACTCGTGGGACAGGGGAACCAGCTCTGGGGCCAACATCCTGACTTTC. Residues: CASSYSWDRGTSSGANILTF.

V and J are TRBV11-2 and TRBJ2-7; D is unclear. CDR1 and CDR2 (germline): SGHAT, FQNNGV. Trimming removed 1 base at V and 1 base at J, with 11 bases between. The CDR3 consists of 15 residues. CDR3 sequence: CASSLGRASSYEQYF. The CDR3 bases are TGTGCCAGCAGCTTAGGACGGGCCAGTTCCTACGAGCAGTACTTC.

The chain couples TRBV28 to TRBJ2-1, with 8 bases matching TRBD2. V lost 3 bases, J lost 0 bases, and 1 base stayed unmatched. The CDR3 spans 15 residues. Germline V gives CDR1 MDHEN, CDR2 SYDVKM. CDR3 loop: CASSFSGTSYNEQFF. CDR3 coding DNA: TGTGCCAGCAGTTTTAGCGGGACCTCCTACAATGAGCAGTTCTTC.

This chain connects TRBV19 to TRBJ1-5, with a tentative D call TRBD1 (5 bases). Trimming shortened V by 3 bases and J by 4 bases, and 13 bases separated the two germline ends. The CDR3 length is 15 residues. The V gene's germline CDR1 is LNHDA and CDR2 SQIVND (reference sequence). The CDR3 sequence is CASSMVSGSNQPQHF. The CDR3 DNA follows: TGTGCCAGTAGTATGGTTTCAGGGTCAAATCAGCCCCAGCATTTT.

The sample holds many counts of this clonotype. The chain joins TRBV12-3 or TRBV12-4 to TRBJ1-5; the D is unclear. V gave up 7 bases and J gave up 6 bases, with 13 bases separating them. This CDR3 has 13 residues. This CDR3 reads CASTRDLAQPQHF. CDR3 in DNA: TGTGCCAGCACTCGAGACCTCGCTCAGCCCCAGCATTTT.

This clonotype was detected only a few times. The rearrangement links TRBV7-2 to TRBJ2-5, with D possibly matching TRBD1 (5 bases). The CDR3 is 15 amino acids. The V end lost 0 bases, the J end lost 7 bases, and 15 bases lay between the germline ends. The germline V gene has CDR1 SGHTA and CDR2 FQGNSA. The CDR3 DNA is TGTGCCAGCAGCTTAGCGCAGGGTCGCATCGGGACCCAGTACTTC. Translated: CASSLAQGRIGTQYF.

This sequence joins TRBV7-9 and TRBJ2-5, with a possible D match to TRBD1 (6 bases). V lost 2 bases to trimming and J lost 3 bases, with 13 bases between them. Germline CDR1 reads SEHNR; CDR2 reads FQNEAQ (reference sequence). The CDR3 loop spans 15 amino acids. Here the CDR3 reads CASSLLSDSEETQYF. The CDR3 region has the DNA TGTGCCAGCAGCTTATTATCGGACAGCGAAGAGACCCAGTACTTC. The whole variable domain, filled in from reference TRBV7-9 and TRBJ2-5, reads DTGVSQNPRHKITKRGQNVTFRCDPISEHNRLYWYRQTLGQGPEFLTYFQNEAQLEKSRLLSDRFSAERPKGSFSTLEIQRTEQGDSAMYLCASSLLSDSEETQYFGPGTRLLVL.

This clonotype was seen more than once but under ten times. The genes are TRBV5-4 and TRBJ2-5, with 7 bases lining up with TRBD1. V was clipped by 0 bases and J by 1 base; unmatched bases: 6. The CDR3 spans 16 residues. CDR1 SGHNT and CDR2 YYREEE come from the germline V gene (reference sequence). CDR3 nucleotide sequence: TGTGCCAGCAGCTTGGGCGGACAGGTCACCCAAGAGACCCAGTACTTC. It encodes CASSLGGQVTQETQYF.

This clonotype has only a few counts. The genes are TRBV7-2 and TRBJ2-7, with D possibly matching TRBD2 (6 bases). This CDR3 is built from 14 residues. V lost 5 bases and J lost 2, with 13 bases in between. CDR1 and CDR2 from the germline V gene are SGHTA and FQGNSA. The CDR3 DNA reads as TGTGCCAGCAGCCCCAGGCGGGGTCCCTACGAGCAGTACTTC. Its translation: CASSPRRGPYEQYF.

This rearrangement joins TRBV30 to TRBJ1-4; D call uncertain. This CDR3 is 13 amino acids long. V lost 0 bases to trimming and J lost 7 bases, with 9 bases between them. CDR1 is GTSNPN and CDR2 is SVGIG in the germline V gene (reference sequence). The CDR3: CAWSVRVGEKLFF. The CDR3 DNA is TGTGCCTGGAGTGTACGGGTCGGTGAAAAACTGTTTTTT.

The rearrangement uses TRBV2 and TRBJ2-6; 8 bases agree with TRBD1. CDR1 SNHLY and CDR2 FYNNEI come from the germline V gene. With 5 bases clipped from V and 2 bases from J, the junction kept 5 bases outside the gene matches. The CDR3 covers 16 residues. This chain's CDR3 is CASSRAGGPGANVLTF. The CDR3 DNA reads as TGTGCCAGCAGTAGGGCAGGGGGCCCTGGGGCCAACGTCCTGACTTTC.

V gene TRBV19 combines with J gene TRBJ1-5; D remains ambiguous. Germline V gene lookup returns CDR1 LNHDA and CDR2 SQIVND (reference sequence). CDR3 length equals 12 residues. The V end was cut by 6 bases, the J end by 6 bases, with 9 bases between. The CDR3, as DNA: TGTGCCAGTAGCCCCATGGGTCAGCCCCAGCATTTT. The encoded protein is CASSPMGQPQHF. The variable domain in full, completed from reference TRBV19 and TRBJ1-5, reads DGGITQSPKYLFRKEGQNVTLSCEQNLNHDAMYWYRQDPGQGLRLIYYSQIVNDFQKGDIAEGYSVSREKKESFPLTVTSAQKNPTAFYLCASSPMGQPQHFGDGTRLSIL.

The CDR3 here is CASSPGLTYNEQFF. Written as DNA, the CDR3 is TGTGCCAGCAGCCCGGGACTTACCTACAATGAGCAGTTCTTC. The chain couples TRBV2 to TRBJ2-1; weak D call: TRBD2 (6 bases). V lost 6 bases and J 2 bases, leaving 11 bases between the germline ends. Germline values: CDR1 SNHLY, CDR2 FYNNEI. This CDR3 is built from 14 residues.

This clonotype was recorded many times. V usage is TRBV12-3 or TRBV12-4 and J usage is TRBJ2-4, with unresolved D. V dropped 4 bases and J dropped 1 base, with 2 bases sitting between them. The CDR3 has 12 amino acids. DNA of the CDR3: TGTGCCAGCAGTTGGGCCAAAAACATTCAGTACTTC. This gives the protein CASSWAKNIQYF.

CDR3 DNA: TGCGCCAGCAGCTTGGATCTCGGTTTCTTCTACGAGCAGTACTTC. Its translation: CASSLDLGFFYEQYF. V gene TRBV5-1 combines with J gene TRBJ2-7; D gene unclear. The ends were cut back, 0 bases at V and 3 bases at J, with 13 bases in the middle. CDR3 length: 15 residues. Per germline, CDR1 SGHRS and CDR2 YFSETQ.

This clonotype was found once. The chain couples TRBV9 to TRBJ2-1, with TRBD1 matching 10 bases. Trimming cost V 4 bases and J 7 bases; bases outside gene matches: 8. Germline assignment: CDR1 SGDLS and CDR2 YYNGEE. The CDR3 loop spans 15 amino acids. CDR3 amino acids: CASSPGTGATNEQFF. The CDR3 DNA reads TGTGCCAGCAGCCCTGGGACAGGGGCCACAAATGAGCAGTTCTTC. The whole variable domain, filled in from reference TRBV9 and TRBJ2-1, reads DSGVTQTPKHLITATGQRVTLRCSPRSGDLSVYWYQQSLDQGLQFLIQYYNGEERAKGNILERFSAQQFPDLHSELNLSSLELGDSALYFCASSPGTGATNEQFFGPGTRLTVL.

Of note for this clonotype: Only one base separates this from a far larger clonotype, so it likely reflects a read error. This chain links TRBV28 with TRBJ2-7; D gene uncertain. The CDR3 has 12 residues. Germline V CDR1 and CDR2: MDHEN, SYDVKM. The CDR3 spells CVSSLDHYEQYF. The CDR3 nucleotides are TGTGTCAGCAGCTTAGACCACTACGAGCAGTACTTC. The variable domain in full, with the rest retrieved from reference TRBV28 and TRBJ2-7, is DVKVTQSSRYLVKRTGEKVFLECVQDMDHENMFWYRQDPGLGLRLIYFSYDVKMKEKGDIPEGYSVSREKKERFSLILESASTNQTSMYLCVSSLDHYEQYFGPGTRLTVT.

The J gene is TRBJ2-3, the V gene TRBV12-3 or TRBV12-4; 8 nucleotides align to TRBD1. J gave up 1 base and V 7 bases, and 4 bases lay outside the gene matches. The CDR3 is 14 amino acids. This CDR3 is CASIQGAGTDTQYF. CDR3 nucleotides: TGTGCCAGCATCCAGGGGGCCGGCACAGATACGCAGTATTTT.

J is TRBJ1-1 and V is TRBV18; D is uncertain. The CDR3 has 15 residues. Germline V gene data show CDR1 as KGHSH and CDR2 as LQKENI. The V gene lost 5 bases and the J gene lost 2 bases, with 15 bases spanning the gap. CDR3: CASSSPETVNTEAFF. The CDR3 DNA follows: TGTGCCAGCTCATCCCCCGAAACAGTCAACACTGAAGCTTTCTTT.

This clonotype has more than one count but fewer than ten. The chain carries TRBV7-9 and TRBJ1-1; D remains unclear. V was trimmed by 3 bases and J by 8 bases, leaving 10 bases between them. Germline CDR1 and CDR2: SEHNR and FQNEAQ (reference sequence). The CDR3 is 12 residues long. This CDR3 reads CASSFQPGEAFF. The CDR3 DNA reads as TGTGCCAGCAGCTTCCAACCGGGGGAAGCTTTCTTT.